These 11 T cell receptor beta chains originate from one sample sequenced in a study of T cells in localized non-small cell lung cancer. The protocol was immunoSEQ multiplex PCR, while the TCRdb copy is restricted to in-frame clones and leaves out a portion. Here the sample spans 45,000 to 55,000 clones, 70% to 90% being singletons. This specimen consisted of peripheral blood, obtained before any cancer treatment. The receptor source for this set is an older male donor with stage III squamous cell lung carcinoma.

This CDR3 is CASNSRETGELFF. The CDR3 nucleotides are TGTGCCAGCAACTCTCGAGAGACCGGGGAGCTGTTTTTT. This chain joins TRBV2 and TRBJ2-2; the D is unclear. The CDR3 covers 13 residues. V was pared by 7 bases and J by 5 bases, with 11 bases between. The germline V gene encodes CDR1 SNHLY and CDR2 FYNNEI.

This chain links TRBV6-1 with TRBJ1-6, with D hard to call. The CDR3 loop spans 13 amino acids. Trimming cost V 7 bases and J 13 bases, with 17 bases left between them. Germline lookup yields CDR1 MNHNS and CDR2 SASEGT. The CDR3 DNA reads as TGTGCCAGCACTTTCTTAGATTCGAGTCCCCTCCACTTT. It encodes CASTFLDSSPLHF.

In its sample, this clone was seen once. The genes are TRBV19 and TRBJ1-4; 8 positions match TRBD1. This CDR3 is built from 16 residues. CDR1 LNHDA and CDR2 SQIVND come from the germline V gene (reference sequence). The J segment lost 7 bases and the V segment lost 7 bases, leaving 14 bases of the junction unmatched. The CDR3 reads CASTSYLRDRSEKLFF. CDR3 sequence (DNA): TGTGCCAGTACTTCGTACCTCCGGGACAGGAGTGAAAAACTGTTTTTT. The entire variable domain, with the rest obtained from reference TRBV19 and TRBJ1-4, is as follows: DGGITQSPKYLFRKEGQNVTLSCEQNLNHDAMYWYRQDPGQGLRLIYYSQIVNDFQKGDIAEGYSVSREKKESFPLTVTSAQKNPTAFYLCASTSYLRDRSEKLFFGSGTQLSVL.

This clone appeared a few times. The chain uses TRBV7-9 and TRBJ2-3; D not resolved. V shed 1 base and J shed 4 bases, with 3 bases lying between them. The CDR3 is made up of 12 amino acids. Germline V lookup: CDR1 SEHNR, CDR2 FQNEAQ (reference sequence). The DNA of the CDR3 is TGTGCCAGCAGCTTAGTTTCAGATACGCAGTATTTT. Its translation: CASSLVSDTQYF.

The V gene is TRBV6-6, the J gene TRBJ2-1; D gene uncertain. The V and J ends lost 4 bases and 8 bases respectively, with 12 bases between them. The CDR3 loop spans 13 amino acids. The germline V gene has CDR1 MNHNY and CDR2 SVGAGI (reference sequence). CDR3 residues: CASSSSGGDEQFF. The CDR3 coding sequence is TGTGCCAGCAGTTCCTCCGGTGGGGATGAGCAGTTCTTC.

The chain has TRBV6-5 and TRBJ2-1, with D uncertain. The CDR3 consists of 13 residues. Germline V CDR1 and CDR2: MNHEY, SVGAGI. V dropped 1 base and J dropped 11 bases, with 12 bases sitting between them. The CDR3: CASSYWERAQQFF. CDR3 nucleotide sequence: TGTGCCAGCAGTTACTGGGAAAGGGCTCAGCAGTTCTTC.

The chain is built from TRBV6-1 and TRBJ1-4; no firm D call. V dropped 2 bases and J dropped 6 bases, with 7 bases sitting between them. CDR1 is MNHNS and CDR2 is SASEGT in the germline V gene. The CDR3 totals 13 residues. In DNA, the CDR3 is TGTGCCAGCAGTGAATTCCTGGATGAAAAACTGTTTTTT. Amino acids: CASSEFLDEKLFF.

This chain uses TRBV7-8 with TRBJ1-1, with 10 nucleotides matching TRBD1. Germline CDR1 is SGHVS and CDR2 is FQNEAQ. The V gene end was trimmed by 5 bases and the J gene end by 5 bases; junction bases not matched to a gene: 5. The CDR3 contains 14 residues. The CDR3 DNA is TGTGCCAGCAGCGCCGGGACAGGGGTGACTGAAGCTTTCTTT. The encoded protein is CASSAGTGVTEAFF.

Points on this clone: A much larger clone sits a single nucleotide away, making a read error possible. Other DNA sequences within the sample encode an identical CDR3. In nucleotides, the CDR3 is TGTGCCAGCAGGGACAGGGCAACTAATGAAAAACTGTTTTTT. Protein product: CASRDRATNEKLFF. J is TRBJ1-4 and V is TRBV27; 8 nucleotides agree with TRBD1. Trimming removed 6 bases from V and 0 bases from J; junction bases left unmatched: 0. CDR1 MNHEY and CDR2 SMNVEV come from the germline V gene (reference sequence). The CDR3 loop spans 14 amino acids.

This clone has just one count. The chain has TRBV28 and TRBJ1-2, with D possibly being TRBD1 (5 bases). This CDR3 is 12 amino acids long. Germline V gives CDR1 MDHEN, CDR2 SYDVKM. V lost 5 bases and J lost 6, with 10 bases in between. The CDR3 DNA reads TGTGCCAGCAGTCCACTAGGGGATGGCTACACCTTC. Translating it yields CASSPLGDGYTF.

The CDR3 DNA follows: TGTGCCAGTAGTCCCCCGGGATCCATCTCCTACGAGCAGTACTTC. Its protein product is CASSPPGSISYEQYF. The chain couples TRBV19 to TRBJ2-7, with a tentative D call TRBD2 (5 bases). Trimming removed 5 bases from V and 0 bases from J, with 14 bases in between. Germline CDR1 and CDR2: LNHDA and SQIVND (reference sequence). The CDR3 spans 15 residues.